The source of this T cell receptor beta chain is a study of blood T cell repertoires in COVID-19. Study in general: Nucleic acid was either cDNA or gDNA, and it came from T cells, B-cell-depleted T cells, or PBMCs.

Germline trimming cut 10 bases from V and 2 bases from J; bases unmatched to any gene: 11. Looked up from germline, CDR1 is SGHDN and CDR2 is FVKESK. This CDR3 contains 14 residues. Under the authors' procedure: Estimated nucleated cell counts came from reference gene primer amplification. The data were produced by immunoSEQ multiplex PCR, yet TCRdb's version contains in-frame clones alone and is incomplete. Clone size and the V and J calls come from that table; the DNA yielded D and trimming. The sample has about 140,000 clones, around 79% seen once. The J gene is TRBJ2-7, the V gene TRBV14; 7 bases are a match to TRBD1. This TCR derives from a man in his forties or fifties with active or convalescent COVID-19. Sequencing was done on a sample of peripheral blood. CDR3: CATTFRQGPYEQYF. The CDR3 nucleotides read TGTGCCACCACCTTTAGACAGGGACCCTACGAGCAGTACTTC.